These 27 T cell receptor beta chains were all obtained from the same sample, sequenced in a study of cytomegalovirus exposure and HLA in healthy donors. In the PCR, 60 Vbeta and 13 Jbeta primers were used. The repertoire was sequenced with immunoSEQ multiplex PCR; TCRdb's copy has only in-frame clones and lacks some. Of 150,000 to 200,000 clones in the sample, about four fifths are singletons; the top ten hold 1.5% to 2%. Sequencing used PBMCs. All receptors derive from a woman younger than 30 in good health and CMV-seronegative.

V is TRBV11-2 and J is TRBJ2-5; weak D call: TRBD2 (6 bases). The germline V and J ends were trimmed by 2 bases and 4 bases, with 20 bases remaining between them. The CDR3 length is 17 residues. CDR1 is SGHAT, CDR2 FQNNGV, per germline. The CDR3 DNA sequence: TGTGCCAGCAGCTTAAGAGAGGGAGGAGGGCCTCGAGAGACCCAGTACTTC. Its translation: CASSLREGGGPRETQYF.

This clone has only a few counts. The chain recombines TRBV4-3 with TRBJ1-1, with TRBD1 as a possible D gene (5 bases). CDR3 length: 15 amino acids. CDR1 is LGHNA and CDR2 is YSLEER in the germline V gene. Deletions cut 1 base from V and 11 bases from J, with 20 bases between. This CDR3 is CASSQVDNDNIRAFF. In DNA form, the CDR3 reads TGCGCCAGCAGCCAAGTGGACAATGACAATATCCGGGCTTTCTTT.

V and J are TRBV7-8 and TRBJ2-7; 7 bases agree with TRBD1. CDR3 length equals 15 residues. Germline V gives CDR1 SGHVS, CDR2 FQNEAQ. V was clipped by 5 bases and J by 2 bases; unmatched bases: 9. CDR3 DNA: TGTGCCAGCAGCCCCCGAGGCGACAGGGCCTACGAGCAGTACTTC. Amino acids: CASSPRGDRAYEQYF.

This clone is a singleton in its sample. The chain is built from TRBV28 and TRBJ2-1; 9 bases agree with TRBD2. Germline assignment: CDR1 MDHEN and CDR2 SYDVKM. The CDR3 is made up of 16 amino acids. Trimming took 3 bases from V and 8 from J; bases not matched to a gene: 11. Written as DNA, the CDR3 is TGTGCCAGCAGTTTGAGCGGTAGCGGGAGCTTCGATGAGCAGTTCTTC. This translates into CASSLSGSGSFDEQFF.

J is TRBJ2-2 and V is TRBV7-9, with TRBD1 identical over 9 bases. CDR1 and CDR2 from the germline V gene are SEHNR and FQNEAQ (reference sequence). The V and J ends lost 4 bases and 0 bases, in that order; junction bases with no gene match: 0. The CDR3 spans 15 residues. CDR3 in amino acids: CASSWDRANTGELFF. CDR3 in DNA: TGTGCCAGCAGCTGGGACAGGGCGAACACCGGGGAGCTGTTTTTT.

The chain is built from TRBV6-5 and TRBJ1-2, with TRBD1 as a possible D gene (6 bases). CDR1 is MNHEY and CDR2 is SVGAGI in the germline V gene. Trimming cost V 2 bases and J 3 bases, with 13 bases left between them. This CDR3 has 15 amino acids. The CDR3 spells CASSYRVGADYGYTF. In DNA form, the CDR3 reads TGTGCCAGCAGTTACCGGGTGGGGGCGGACTATGGCTACACCTTC.

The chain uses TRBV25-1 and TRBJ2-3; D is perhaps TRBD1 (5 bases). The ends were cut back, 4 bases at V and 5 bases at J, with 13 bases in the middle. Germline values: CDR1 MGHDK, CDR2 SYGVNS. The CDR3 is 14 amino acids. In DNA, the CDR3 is TGTGCCAGCAGTGTCCGTGGGGCGATAGATACGCAGTATTTT. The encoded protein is CASSVRGAIDTQYF.

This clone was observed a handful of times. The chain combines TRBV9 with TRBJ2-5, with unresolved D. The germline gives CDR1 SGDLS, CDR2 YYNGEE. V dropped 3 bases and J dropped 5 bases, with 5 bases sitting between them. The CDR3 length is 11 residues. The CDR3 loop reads CASSDEETQYF. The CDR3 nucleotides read TGTGCCAGCAGCGATGAGGAGACCCAGTACTTC.

CDR3 residues: CASSSLQGAKDEKLFF. CDR3 DNA sequence: TGTGCCAGCAGCTCACTTCAGGGGGCGAAAGATGAAAAACTGTTTTTT. The chain has TRBV7-9 and TRBJ1-4; 8 bases map to TRBD1. Germline CDR1 and CDR2: SEHNR and FQNEAQ (reference sequence). The CDR3 contains 16 residues. V lost 4 bases, J lost 6 bases, and 10 bases stayed unmatched. The variable domain in full, completed from reference TRBV7-9 and TRBJ1-4, reads DTGVSQNPRHKITKRGQNVTFRCDPISEHNRLYWYRQTLGQGPEFLTYFQNEAQLEKSRLLSDRFSAERPKGSFSTLEIQRTEQGDSAMYLCASSSLQGAKDEKLFFGSGTQLSVL.

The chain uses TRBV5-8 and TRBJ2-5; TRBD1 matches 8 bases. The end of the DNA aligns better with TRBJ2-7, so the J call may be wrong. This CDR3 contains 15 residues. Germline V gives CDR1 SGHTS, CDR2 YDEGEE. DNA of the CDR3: TGTGCCAGCAGCCTAATCCAGGGGGCGGAGGGCGAGCAGTACTTC. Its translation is CASSLIQGAEGEQYF.

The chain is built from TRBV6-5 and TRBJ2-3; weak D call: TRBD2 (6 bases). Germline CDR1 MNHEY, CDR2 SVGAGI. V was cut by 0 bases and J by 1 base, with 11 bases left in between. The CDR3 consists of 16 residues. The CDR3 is CASSYSRDWRTDTQYF. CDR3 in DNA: TGTGCCAGCAGTTACTCGAGGGACTGGCGCACAGATACGCAGTATTTT.

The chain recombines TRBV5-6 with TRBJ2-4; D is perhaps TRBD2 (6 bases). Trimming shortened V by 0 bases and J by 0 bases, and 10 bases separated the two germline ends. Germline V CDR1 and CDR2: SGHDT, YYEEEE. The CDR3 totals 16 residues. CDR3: CASSLGSGEAKNIQYF. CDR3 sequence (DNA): TGTGCCAGCAGCTTGGGTAGCGGCGAAGCCAAAAACATTCAGTACTTC. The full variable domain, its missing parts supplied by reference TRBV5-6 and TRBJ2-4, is DAGVTQSPTHLIKTRGQQVTLRCSPKSGHDTVSWYQQALGQGPQFIFQYYEEEERQRGNFPDRFSGHQFPNYSSELNVNALLLGDSALYLCASSLGSGEAKNIQYFGAGTRLSVL.

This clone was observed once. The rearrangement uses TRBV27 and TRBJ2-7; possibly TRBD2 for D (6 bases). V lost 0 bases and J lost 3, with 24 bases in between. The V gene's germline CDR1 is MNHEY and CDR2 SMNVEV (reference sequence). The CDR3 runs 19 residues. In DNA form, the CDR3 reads TGTGCCAGCAGTTTATCCCCCCCGTCCGGACTCGCAGCGGGCTACGAGCAGTACTTC. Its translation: CASSLSPPSGLAAGYEQYF.

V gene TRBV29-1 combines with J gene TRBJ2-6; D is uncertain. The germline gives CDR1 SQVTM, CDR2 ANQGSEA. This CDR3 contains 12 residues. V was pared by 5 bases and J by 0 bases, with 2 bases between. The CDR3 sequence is CSVLSGANVLTF. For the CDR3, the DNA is TGCAGCGTTCTCTCTGGGGCCAACGTCCTGACTTTC. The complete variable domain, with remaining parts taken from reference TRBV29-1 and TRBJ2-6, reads SAVISQKPSRDICQRGTSLTIQCQVDSQVTMMFWYRQQPGQSLTLIATANQGSEATYESGFVIDKFPISRPNLTFSTLTVSNMSPEDSSIYLCSVLSGANVLTFGAGSRLTVL.

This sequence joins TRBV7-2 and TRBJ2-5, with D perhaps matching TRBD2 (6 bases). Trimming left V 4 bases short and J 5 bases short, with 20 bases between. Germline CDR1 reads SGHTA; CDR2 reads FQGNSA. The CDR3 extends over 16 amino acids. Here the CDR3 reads CASSSGVAGGRETQYF. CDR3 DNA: TGTGCCAGCAGCTCCGGTGTGGCCGGGGGAAGGGAGACCCAGTACTTC. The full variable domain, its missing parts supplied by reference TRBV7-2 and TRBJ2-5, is GAGVSQSPSNKVTEKGKDVELRCDPISGHTALYWYRQSLGQGLEFLIYFQGNSAPDKSGLPSDRFSAERTGGSVSTLTIQRTQQEDSAVYLCASSSGVAGGRETQYFGPGTRLLVL.

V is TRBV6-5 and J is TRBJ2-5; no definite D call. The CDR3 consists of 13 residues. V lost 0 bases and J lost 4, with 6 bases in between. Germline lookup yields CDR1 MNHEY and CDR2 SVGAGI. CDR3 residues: CASSYSGVETQYF. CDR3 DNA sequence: TGTGCCAGCAGTTACTCCGGTGTAGAGACCCAGTACTTC.

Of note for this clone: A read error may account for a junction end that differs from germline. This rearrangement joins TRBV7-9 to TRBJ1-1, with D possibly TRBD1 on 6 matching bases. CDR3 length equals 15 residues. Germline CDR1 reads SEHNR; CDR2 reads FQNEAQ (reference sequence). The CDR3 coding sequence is TGTTCCAGCAGAACCCGGGACACCAAGAACACTGAAGCTTTCTTT. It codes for CSSRTRDTKNTEAFF.

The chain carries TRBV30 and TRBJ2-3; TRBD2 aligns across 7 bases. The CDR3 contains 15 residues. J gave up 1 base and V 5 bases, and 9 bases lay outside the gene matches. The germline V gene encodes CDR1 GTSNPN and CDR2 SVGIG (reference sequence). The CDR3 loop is CAWSILASRTDTQYF. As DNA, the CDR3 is TGTGCCTGGTCCATACTAGCGTCCCGCACAGATACGCAGTATTTT.

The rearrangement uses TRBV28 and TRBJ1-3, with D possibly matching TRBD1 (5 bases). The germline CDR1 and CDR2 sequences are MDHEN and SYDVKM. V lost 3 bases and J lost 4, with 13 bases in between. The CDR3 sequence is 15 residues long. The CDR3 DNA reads TGTGCCAGCAGTTTTCAGGGCCCGTTGGGAAACACCATATATTTT. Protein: CASSFQGPLGNTIYF.

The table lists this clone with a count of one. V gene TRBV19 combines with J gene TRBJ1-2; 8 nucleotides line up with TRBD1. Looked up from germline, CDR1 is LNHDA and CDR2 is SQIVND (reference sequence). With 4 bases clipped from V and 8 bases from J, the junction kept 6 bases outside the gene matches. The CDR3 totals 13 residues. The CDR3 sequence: CASSRMTGDGYTF. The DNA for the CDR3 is TGTGCCAGTAGTAGAATGACAGGGGACGGCTACACCTTC. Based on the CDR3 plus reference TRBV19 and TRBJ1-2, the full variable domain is DGGITQSPKYLFRKEGQNVTLSCEQNLNHDAMYWYRQDPGQGLRLIYYSQIVNDFQKGDIAEGYSVSREKKESFPLTVTSAQKNPTAFYLCASSRMTGDGYTFGSGTRLTVV.

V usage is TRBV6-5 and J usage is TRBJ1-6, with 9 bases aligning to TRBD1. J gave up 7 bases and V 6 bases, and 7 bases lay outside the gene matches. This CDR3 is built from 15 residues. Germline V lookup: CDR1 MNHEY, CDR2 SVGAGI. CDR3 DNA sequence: TGTGCCAGCAGGAAGACCGGGACAGGGAATTCACCCCTCCACTTT. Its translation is CASRKTGTGNSPLHF.

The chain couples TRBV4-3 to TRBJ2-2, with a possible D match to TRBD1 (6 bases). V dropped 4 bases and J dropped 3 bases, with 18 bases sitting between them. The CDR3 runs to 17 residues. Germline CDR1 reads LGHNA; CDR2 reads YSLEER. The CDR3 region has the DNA TGCGCCAGCAGCCCCGACAGGACGGCCTCCGACACCGGGGAGCTGTTTTTT. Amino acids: CASSPDRTASDTGELFF.

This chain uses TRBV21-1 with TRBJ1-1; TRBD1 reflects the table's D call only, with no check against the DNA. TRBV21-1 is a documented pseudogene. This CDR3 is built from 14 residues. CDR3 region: CASSPQGGRTEAFF. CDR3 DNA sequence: TGTGCCAGCAGCCCCCAGGGGGGCCGGACTGAAGCTTTCTTT.

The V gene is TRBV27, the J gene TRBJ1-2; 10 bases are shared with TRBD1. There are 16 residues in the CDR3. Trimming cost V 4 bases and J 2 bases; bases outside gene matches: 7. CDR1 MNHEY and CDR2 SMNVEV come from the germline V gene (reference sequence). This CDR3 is CASSSGQGGWNYGYTF. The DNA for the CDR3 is TGTGCCAGCAGTTCCGGACAGGGGGGGTGGAACTATGGCTACACCTTC.

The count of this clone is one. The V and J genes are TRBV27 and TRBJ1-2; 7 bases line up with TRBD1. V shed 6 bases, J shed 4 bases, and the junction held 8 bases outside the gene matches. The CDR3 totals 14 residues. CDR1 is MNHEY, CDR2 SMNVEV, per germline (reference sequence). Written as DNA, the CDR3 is TGTGCCAGCAGCGGGGACAGTGGAAGCTATGGCTACACCTTC. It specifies CASSGDSGSYGYTF.

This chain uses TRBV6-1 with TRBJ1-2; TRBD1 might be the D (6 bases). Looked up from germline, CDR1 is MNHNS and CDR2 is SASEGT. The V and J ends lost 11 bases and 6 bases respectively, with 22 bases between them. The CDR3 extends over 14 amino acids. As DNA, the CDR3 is TGTGCCGGGCCCGACTCCGGGACACTAAATGGCTACACCTTC. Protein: CAGPDSGTLNGYTF.

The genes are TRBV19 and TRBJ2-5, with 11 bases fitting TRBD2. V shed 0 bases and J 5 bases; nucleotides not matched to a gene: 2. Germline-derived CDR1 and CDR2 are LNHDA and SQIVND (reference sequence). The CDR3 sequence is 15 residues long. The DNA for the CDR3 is TGTGCCAGTAGTATAGATCCTAGCGGGAGGGAGACCCAGTACTTC. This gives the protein CASSIDPSGRETQYF.